A selection of T cell receptor beta chains follows, all from one sample in a study of blood T cell repertoires in COVID-19. This table comes from immunoSEQ multiplex PCR, and its TCRdb copy is limited to in-frame clones, with some not included. This sample carries around 430,000 clones, around nine tenths of them seen once, and the ten largest clones take 10%. The specimen sequenced was PBMCs or T cells enriched from blood (not recorded which). All receptors derive from a woman aged 50 to 60 who had recovered from COVID-19. Each CDR3 is given with its conserved first and last residue. Fields, in order: clone size, V gene, D gene, J gene, CDR3 protein, CDR3 DNA. The D gene is left open where the match is weak. Clone size is not always given. Where it is, it says once, few, many or a class for expanded clones.

once,TRBV18,TRBD1,TRBJ1-1,CASSFVPGQGSDTEAFF,TGTGCCAGCTCGTTCGTCCCGGGACAGGGGTCGGACACTGAAGCTTTCTTT
.,TRBV19,.,TRBJ2-1,CASQLGHSDYNEQFF,TGTGCCAGCCAACTGGGACACTCGGATTACAATGAGCAGTTCTTC
.,TRBV20-1,.,TRBJ1-2,CSASNNQWGYTF,TGCAGTGCCAGTAATAATCAGTGGGGCTACACCTTC
.,TRBV5-1,.,TRBJ2-7,CASSYTRGPDSYEQYF,TGCGCCAGCAGCTATACGCGGGGGCCTGACTCCTACGAGCAGTACTTC
.,TRBV20-1,.,TRBJ1-4,CSASPQGNRNEKLFF,TGCAGTGCTAGTCCACAGGGTAATCGGAATGAAAAACTGTTTTTT
.,TRBV14,.,TRBJ1-2,CASSQETGPYYGYTF,TGTGCCAGCAGCCAAGAAACAGGGCCTTACTATGGCTACACCTTC
.,TRBV18,.,TRBJ1-4,CASSPGGRSLPGKLFF,TGTGCCAGCTCACCAGGGGGCCGGTCCCTCCCGGGAAAACTGTTTTTT
.,TRBV7-3,TRBD1,TRBJ2-1,CASSSGGQGTTYNEQFF,TGTGCCAGCAGCTCAGGAGGACAGGGAACGACTTACAATGAGCAGTTCTTC
.,TRBV5-6,.,TRBJ1-2,CASSLLQGYGYTF,TGTGCCAGCAGCTTACTCCAGGGGTATGGCTACACCTTC
once,TRBV7-9,.,TRBJ2-1,CASSLGEVPYNEQFF,TGTGCCAGCAGCTTGGGGGAGGTTCCTTACAATGAGCAGTTCTTC
.,TRBV5-1,TRBD1,TRBJ1-2,CASSLGGTANYGYTF,TGCGCCAGCAGCTTGGGGGGGACAGCTAACTATGGCTACACCTTC
few,TRBV7-2,.,TRBJ1-3,CASSPQGQLSGNTIYF,TGTGCCAGCAGCCCCCAAGGACAGCTCTCTGGAAACACCATATATTTT
.,TRBV6-6,.,TRBJ2-1,CASTRGLIDEQFF,TGTGCCAGCACCCGGGGGTTAATCGATGAGCAGTTCTTC
.,TRBV18,.,TRBJ1-5,CASSLTQGSSNQPQHF,TGTGCCAGCTCCCTAACTCAGGGTTCCAGTAATCAGCCCCAGCATTTT
.,TRBV5-1,TRBD1,TRBJ2-7,CASSPNTGTGNYEQYF,TGCGCCAGCAGCCCAAATACCGGGACAGGGAACTACGAGCAGTACTTC
.,TRBV5-1,TRBD1,TRBJ2-7,CASSPNLGQAYEQYF,TGCGCCAGCAGCCCAAATTTGGGACAGGCCTACGAGCAGTACTTC
few,TRBV25-1,.,TRBJ1-2,CASSVRERPGYTF,TGTGCCAGCAGTGTCCGGGAGAGGCCCGGCTACACCTTC
.,TRBV29-1,.,TRBJ2-3,CSVERTGGGGDTQYF,TGCAGCGTGGAACGGACGGGGGGCGGTGGAGATACGCAGTATTTT
.,TRBV3-1/TRBV3-2,.,TRBJ1-2,CASSRGTHYGYTF,TGTGCCAGCAGCCGAGGCACGCACTATGGCTACACCTTC
few,TRBV3-1/TRBV3-2,.,TRBJ1-1,CASSQVSDTEAFF,TGTGCCAGCAGCCAAGTGTCGGACACTGAAGCTTTCTTT
.,TRBV4-1,.,TRBJ1-2,CASSQYEEGTIGYTF,TGCGCCAGCAGCCAATATGAGGAGGGAACGATCGGCTACACCTTC
.,TRBV5-5,.,TRBJ1-6,CASRRQADRNSPLHF,TGTGCCAGCAGGCGACAGGCCGACCGAAATTCACCCCTCCACTTT